This TCR beta chain was found in a study of cytomegalovirus exposure and HLA in healthy donors. As regards this clone: Its antigen is currently unknown.

Study-level points and caveats: Later analysis identified several of the most significant clusters that appeared linked to common viral pathogens. Generally TCR sequences proved uncommon, though certain public TCRs appeared in numerous donors. Among the CMV-associated chains, a few were confirmed in vitro as specific for CMV antigens.

This PCR relied on a set of 60 Vbeta primers and 13 Jbeta primers. Using immunoSEQ multiplex PCR, the repertoire was profiled, and TCRdb retains in-frame clones only, with some absent. Of 81,000 or so clones in the sample, about four fifths were seen once. The specimen sequenced was PBMCs. This receptor was taken from a man aged 55-75 years in good health and CMV-seronegative.

Here the CDR3 reads CATKGTGNYQPQHF. The CDR3, as DNA: TGTGCCACAAAGGGGACAGGGAATTATCAGCCCCAGCATTTT. This sequence joins TRBV2 and TRBJ1-5; 9 bases align to TRBD1. The CDR3 spans 14 residues. V shed 10 bases and J 5 bases; nucleotides not matched to a gene: 9. Germline CDR1 and CDR2: SNHLY and FYNNEI.